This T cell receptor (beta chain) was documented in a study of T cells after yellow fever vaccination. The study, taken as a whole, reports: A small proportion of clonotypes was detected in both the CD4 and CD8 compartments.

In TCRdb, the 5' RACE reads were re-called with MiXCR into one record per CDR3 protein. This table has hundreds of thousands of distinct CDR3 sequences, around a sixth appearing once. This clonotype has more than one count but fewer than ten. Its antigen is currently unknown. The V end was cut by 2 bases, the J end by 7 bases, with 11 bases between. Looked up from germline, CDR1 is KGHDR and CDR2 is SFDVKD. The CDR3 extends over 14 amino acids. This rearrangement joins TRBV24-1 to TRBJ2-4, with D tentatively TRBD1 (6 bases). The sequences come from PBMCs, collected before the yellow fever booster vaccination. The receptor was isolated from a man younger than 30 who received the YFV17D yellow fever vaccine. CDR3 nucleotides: TGTGCCACCAGTGATTCGACGGACAGTAACATTCAGTACTTC. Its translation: CATSDSTDSNIQYF.